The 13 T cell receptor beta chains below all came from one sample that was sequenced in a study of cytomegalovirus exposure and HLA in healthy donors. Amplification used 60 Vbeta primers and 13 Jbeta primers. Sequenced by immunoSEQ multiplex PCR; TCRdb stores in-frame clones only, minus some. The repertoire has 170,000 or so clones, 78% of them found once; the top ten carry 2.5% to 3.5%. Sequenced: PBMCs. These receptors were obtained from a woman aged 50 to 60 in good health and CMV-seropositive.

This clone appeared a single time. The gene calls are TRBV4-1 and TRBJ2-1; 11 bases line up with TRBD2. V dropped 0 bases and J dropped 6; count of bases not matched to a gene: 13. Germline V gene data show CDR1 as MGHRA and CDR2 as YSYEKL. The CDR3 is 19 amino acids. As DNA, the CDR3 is TGCGCCAGCAGCCAAGATCAAGGGCTAGCGGGAGGAAGTGTCAATGAGCAGTTCTTC. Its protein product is CASSQDQGLAGGSVNEQFF.

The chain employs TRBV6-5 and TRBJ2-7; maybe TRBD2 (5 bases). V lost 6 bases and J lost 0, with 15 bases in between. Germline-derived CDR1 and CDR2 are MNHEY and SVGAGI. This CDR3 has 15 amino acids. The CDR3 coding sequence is TGTGCCAGCAGGCGGGCCACCCTTATCTCCTACGAGCAGTACTTC. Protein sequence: CASRRATLISYEQYF.

CDR3 coding DNA: TGTGCCAGCAGCTTGGCCGGGGGACAGGGGGCGGGTGAGCAGTTCTTC. Translated: CASSLAGGQGAGEQFF. The chain carries TRBV5-4 and TRBJ2-1, with TRBD1 matching 12 bases. The junction had 7 bases not matched to a gene; V was cut back by 0 bases and J by 9 bases. The CDR3 is 16 residues long. The V gene's germline CDR1 is SGHNT and CDR2 YYREEE (reference sequence).

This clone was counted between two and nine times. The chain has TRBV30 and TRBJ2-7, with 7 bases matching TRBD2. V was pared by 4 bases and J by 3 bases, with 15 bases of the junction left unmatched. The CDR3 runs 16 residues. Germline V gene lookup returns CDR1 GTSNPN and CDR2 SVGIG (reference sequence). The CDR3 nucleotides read TGTGCCTGGAACCCGGACACTGGGGGGGGATTCTACGAGCAGTACTTC. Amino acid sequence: CAWNPDTGGGFYEQYF.

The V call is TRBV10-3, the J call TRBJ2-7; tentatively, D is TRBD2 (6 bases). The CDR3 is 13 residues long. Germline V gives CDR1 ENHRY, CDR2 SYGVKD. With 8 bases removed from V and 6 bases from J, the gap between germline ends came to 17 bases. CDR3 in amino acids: CAIAGSPVGEQYF. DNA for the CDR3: TGTGCCATCGCGGGGTCCCCCGTGGGCGAGCAGTACTTC.

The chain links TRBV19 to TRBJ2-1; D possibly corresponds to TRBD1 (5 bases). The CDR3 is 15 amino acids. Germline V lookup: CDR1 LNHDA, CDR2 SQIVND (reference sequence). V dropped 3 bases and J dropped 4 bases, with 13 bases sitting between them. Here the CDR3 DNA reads TGTGCCAGTAGTATCGGTGGCAGGGATTACAATGAGCAGTTCTTC. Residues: CASSIGGRDYNEQFF.

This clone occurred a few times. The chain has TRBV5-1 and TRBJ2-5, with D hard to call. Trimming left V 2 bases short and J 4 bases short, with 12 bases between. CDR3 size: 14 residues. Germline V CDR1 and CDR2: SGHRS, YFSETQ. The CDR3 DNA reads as TGCGCCAGCAGCTTCCCCAGCTCGGGAGAGACCCAGTACTTC. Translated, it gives CASSFPSSGETQYF.

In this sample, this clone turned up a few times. CDR3 protein: CASSVAGQGAMNTEAFF. The CDR3 DNA follows: TGTGCCAGCAGCGTAGCTGGGCAGGGGGCCATGAACACTGAAGCTTTCTTT. The rearrangement joins TRBV9 to TRBJ1-1; 8 positions agree with TRBD1. Unmatched junction bases numbered 7, after V lost 0 bases and J lost 0 bases. The CDR3 sequence is 17 residues long. Germline V CDR1 and CDR2: SGDLS, YYNGEE.

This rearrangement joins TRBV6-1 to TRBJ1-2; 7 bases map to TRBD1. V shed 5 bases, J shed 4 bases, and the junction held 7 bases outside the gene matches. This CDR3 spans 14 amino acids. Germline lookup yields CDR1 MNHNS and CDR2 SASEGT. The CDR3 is CASSMRDSPYGYTF. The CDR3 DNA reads TGTGCCAGCAGTATGAGGGACAGCCCCTATGGCTACACCTTC.

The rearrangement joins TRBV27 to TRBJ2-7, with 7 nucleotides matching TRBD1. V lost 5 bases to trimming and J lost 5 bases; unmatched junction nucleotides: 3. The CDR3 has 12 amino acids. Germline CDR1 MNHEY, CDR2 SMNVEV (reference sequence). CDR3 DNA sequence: TGTGCCAGCAGTACACAGGGGCACGAGCAGTACTTC. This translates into CASSTQGHEQYF.

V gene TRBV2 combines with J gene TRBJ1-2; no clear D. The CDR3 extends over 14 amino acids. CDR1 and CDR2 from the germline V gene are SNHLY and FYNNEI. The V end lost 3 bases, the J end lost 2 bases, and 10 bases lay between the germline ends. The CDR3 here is CASSDDGTNYGYTF. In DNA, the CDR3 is TGTGCCAGCAGTGATGATGGCACAAACTATGGCTACACCTTC.

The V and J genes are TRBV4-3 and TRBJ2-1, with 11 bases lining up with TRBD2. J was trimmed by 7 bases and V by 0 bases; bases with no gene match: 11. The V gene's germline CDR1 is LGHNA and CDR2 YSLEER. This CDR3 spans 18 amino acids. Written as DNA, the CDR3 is TGCGCCAGCAGCCAAGATCAGATAGCGGGGGGGCGGTGGAATGAGCAGTTCTTC. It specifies CASSQDQIAGGRWNEQFF.

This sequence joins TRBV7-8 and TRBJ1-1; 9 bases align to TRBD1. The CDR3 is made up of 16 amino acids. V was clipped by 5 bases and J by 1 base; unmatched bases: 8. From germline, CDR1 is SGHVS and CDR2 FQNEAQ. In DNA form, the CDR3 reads TGTGCCAGCAGCAGGGACAGGGCTGATGAGAACACTGAAGCTTTCTTT. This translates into CASSRDRADENTEAFF.